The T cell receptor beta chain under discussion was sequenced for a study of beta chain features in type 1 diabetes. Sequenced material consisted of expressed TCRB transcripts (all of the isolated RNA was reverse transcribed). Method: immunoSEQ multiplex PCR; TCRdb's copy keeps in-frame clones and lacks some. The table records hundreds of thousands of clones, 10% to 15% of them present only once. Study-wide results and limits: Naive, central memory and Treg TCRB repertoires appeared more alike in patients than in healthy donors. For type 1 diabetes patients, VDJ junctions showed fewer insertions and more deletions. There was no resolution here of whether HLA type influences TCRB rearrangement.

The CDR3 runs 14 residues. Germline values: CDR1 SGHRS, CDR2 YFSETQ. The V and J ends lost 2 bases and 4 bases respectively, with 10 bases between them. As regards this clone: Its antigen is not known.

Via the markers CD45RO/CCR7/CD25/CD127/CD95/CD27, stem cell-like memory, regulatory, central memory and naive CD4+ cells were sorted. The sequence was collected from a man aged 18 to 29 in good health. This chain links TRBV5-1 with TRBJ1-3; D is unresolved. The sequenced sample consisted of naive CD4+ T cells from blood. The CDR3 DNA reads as TGCGCCAGCAGCTTCCAGTCGCAAGGAAACACCATATATTTT. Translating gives CASSFQSQGNTIYF.